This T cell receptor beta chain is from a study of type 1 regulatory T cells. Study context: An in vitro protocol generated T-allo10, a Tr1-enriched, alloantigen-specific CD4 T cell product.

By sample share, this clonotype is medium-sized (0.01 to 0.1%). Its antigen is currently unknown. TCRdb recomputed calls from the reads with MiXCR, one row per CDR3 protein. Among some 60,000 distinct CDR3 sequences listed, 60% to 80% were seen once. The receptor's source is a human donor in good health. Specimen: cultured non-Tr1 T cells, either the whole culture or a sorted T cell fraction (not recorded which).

CDR3 region: CASSPQQQTTYNEQFF. The CDR3, as DNA: TGTGCCAGCTCACCTCAGCAGCAGACAACCTACAATGAGCAGTTCTTC. V and J are TRBV18 and TRBJ2-1; the D is unclear. CDR1 and CDR2 from the germline V gene are KGHSH and LQKENI. With 3 bases removed from V and 2 bases from J, the gap between germline ends came to 14 bases. The CDR3 has 16 amino acids.